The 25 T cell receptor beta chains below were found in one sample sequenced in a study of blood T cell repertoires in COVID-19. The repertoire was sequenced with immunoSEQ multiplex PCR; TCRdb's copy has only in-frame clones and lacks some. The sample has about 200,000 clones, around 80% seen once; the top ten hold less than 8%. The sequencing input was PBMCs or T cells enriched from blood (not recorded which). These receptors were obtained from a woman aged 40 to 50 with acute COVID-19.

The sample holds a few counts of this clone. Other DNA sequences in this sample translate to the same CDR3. CDR3 bases: TGTGCCATCAGTCGGGCCGGGGAGCTGTTTTTT. Translation: CAISRAGELFF. This rearrangement joins TRBV10-3 to TRBJ2-2, with D hard to call. Germline V gene sequence: CDR1 ENHRY, CDR2 SYGVKD. CDR3 length equals 11 residues. Trimming removed 5 bases from V and 6 bases from J, with 4 bases in between.

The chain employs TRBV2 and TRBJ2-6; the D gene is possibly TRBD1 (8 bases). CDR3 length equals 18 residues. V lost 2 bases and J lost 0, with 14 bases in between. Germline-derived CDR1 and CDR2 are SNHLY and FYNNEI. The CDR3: CASSERGGQVSGANVLTF. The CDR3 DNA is TGTGCCAGCAGTGAAAGGGGGGGACAGGTCTCTGGGGCCAACGTCCTGACTTTC.

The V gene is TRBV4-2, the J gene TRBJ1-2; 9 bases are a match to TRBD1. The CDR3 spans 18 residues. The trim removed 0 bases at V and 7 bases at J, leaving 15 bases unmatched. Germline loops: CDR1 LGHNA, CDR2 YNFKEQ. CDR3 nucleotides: TGTGCCAGCAGCCAAGATCATGACAGGGGGTCGGGCCGGCGTGGCTACACCTTC. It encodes CASSQDHDRGSGRRGYTF.

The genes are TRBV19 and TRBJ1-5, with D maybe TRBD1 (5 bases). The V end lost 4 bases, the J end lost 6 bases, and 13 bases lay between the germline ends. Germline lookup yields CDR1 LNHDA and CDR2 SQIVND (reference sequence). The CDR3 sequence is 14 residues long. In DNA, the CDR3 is TGTGCCAGTAGTACCCCAGGGCTCAGTCAGCCCCAGCATTTT. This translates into CASSTPGLSQPQHF.

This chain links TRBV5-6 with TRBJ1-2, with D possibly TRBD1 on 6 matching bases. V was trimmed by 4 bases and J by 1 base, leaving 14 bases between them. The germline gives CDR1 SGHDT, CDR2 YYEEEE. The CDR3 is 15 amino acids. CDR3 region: CASSLYGQHNYGYTF. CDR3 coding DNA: TGTGCCAGCAGCCTGTACGGACAGCATAACTATGGCTACACCTTC.

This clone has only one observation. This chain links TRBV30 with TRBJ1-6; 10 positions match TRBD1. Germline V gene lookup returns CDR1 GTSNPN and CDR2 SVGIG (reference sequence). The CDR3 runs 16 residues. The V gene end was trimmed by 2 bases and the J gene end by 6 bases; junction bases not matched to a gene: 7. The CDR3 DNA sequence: TGTGCCTGGAGTCCCACGAGGACAGGGGGTAATTCACCCCTCCACTTT. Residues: CAWSPTRTGGNSPLHF.

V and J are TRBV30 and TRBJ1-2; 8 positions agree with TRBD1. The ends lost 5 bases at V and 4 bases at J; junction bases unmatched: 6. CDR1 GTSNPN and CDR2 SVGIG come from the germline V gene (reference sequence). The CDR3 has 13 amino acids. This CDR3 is CAWDPTGGYGYTF. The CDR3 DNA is TGTGCCTGGGACCCCACAGGGGGCTATGGCTACACCTTC.

CDR3 nucleotide sequence: TGTGCCAGTAGTATACCGGGAGGCAGTAATTCACCCCTCCACTTT. Protein: CASSIPGGSNSPLHF. The rearrangement uses TRBV19 and TRBJ1-6; D is unclear. V lost 2 bases to trimming and J lost 6 bases, with 11 bases between them. This CDR3 has 15 amino acids. The germline CDR1 and CDR2 sequences are LNHDA and SQIVND (reference sequence).

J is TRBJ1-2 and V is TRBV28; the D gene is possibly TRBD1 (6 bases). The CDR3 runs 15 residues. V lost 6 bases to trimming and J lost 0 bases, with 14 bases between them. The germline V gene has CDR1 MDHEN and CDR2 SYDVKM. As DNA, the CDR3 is TGTGCCAGCAGGGCAACAGGGATAGCTAACTATGGCTACACCTTC. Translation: CASRATGIANYGYTF.

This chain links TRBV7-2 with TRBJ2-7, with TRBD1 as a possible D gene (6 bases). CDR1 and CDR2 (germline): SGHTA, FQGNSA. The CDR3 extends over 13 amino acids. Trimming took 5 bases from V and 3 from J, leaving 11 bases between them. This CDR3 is CASSQDSFYEQYF. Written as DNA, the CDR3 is TGTGCCAGCAGCCAGGACAGTTTCTACGAGCAGTACTTC.

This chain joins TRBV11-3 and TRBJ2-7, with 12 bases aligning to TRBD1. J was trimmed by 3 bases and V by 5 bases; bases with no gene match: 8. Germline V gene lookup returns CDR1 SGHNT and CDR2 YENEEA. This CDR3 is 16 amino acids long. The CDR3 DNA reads TGTGCCAGCAGCCCGGGGACAGGGGGCAATATCTACGAGCAGTACTTC. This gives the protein CASSPGTGGNIYEQYF.

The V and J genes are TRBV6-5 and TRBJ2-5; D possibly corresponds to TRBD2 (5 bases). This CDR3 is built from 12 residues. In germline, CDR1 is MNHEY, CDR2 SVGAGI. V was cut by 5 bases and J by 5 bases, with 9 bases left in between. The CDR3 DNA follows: TGTGCCAGCAGTCTGACGGGGGAGACCCAGTACTTC. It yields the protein CASSLTGETQYF.

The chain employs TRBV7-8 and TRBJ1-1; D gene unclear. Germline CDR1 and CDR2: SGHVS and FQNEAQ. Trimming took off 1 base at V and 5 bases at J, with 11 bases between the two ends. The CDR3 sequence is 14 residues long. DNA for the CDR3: TGTGCCAGCAGCTTAGGTCTCAGTCCGACTGAAGCTTTCTTT. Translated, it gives CASSLGLSPTEAFF.

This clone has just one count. The CDR3 DNA is TGTGCCAGCAGCTTGGGCGCCCTTCGTGAGACCCAGTACTTC. It encodes CASSLGALRETQYF. The chain employs TRBV5-4 and TRBJ2-5, with D unresolved. The germline gives CDR1 SGHNT, CDR2 YYREEE (reference sequence). This CDR3 comprises 14 residues. Trimming took 0 bases from V and 5 from J, leaving 11 bases between them.

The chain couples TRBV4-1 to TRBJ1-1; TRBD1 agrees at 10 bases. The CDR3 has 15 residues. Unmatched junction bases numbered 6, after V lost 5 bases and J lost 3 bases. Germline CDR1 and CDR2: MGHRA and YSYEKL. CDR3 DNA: TGCGCCAGCAGCGGCCGCGGGACAGGGGACACTGAAGCTTTCTTT. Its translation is CASSGRGTGDTEAFF.

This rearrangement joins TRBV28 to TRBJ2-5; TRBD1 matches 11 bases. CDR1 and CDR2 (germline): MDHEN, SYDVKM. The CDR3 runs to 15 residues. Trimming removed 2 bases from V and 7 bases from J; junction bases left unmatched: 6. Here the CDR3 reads CASSLPGQGVSTQYF. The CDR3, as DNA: TGTGCCAGCAGTTTACCGGGACAGGGGGTTTCGACCCAGTACTTC.

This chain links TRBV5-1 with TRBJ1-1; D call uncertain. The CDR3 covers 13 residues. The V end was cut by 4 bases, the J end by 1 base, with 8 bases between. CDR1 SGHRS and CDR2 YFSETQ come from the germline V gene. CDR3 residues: CASSRGRNTEAFF. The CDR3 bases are TGCGCCAGCAGCCGAGGGAGGAACACTGAAGCTTTCTTT.

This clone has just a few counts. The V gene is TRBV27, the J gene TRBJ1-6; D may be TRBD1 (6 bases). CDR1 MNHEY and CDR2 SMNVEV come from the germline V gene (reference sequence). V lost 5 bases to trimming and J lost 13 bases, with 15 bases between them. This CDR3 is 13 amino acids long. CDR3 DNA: TGTGCCAGCAGTGTAAACAGGGAGCGGCCCCTCCACTTT. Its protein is CASSVNRERPLHF.

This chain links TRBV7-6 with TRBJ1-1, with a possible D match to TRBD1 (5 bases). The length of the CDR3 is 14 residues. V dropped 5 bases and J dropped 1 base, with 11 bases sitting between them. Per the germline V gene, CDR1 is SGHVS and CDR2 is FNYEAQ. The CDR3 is CASSHRQKNTEAFF. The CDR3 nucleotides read TGTGCCAGCAGCCACCGACAGAAGAACACTGAAGCTTTCTTT.

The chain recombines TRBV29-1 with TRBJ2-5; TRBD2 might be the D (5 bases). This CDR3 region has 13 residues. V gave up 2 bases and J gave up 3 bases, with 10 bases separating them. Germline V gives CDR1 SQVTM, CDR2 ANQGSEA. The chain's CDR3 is CSVERGSEETQYF. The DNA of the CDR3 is TGCAGCGTTGAAAGAGGGAGCGAAGAGACCCAGTACTTC. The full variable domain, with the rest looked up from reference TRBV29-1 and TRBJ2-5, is SAVISQKPSRDICQRGTSLTIQCQVDSQVTMMFWYRQQPGQSLTLIATANQGSEATYESGFVIDKFPISRPNLTFSTLTVSNMSPEDSSIYLCSVERGSEETQYFGPGTRLLVL.

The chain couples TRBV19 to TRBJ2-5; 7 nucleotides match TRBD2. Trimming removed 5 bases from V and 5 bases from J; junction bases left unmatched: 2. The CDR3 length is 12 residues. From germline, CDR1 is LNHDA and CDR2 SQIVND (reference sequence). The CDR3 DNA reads TGTGCCAGTAGTGTGGGAGGGGAGACCCAGTACTTC. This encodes CASSVGGETQYF.

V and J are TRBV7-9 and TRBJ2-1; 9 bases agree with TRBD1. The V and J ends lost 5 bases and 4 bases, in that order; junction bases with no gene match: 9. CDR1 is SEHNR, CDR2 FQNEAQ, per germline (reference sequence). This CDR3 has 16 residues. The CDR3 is CASSGWTGVGYNEQFF. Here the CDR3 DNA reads TGTGCCAGCAGCGGATGGACAGGGGTAGGGTACAATGAGCAGTTCTTC.

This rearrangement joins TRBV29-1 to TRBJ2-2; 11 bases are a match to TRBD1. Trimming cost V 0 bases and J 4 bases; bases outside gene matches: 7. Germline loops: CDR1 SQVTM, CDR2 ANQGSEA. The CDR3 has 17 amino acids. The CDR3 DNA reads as TGCAGCGTTGAAGATCTGGGTGGACAGGGGGCCACCGGGGAGCTGTTTTTT. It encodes CSVEDLGGQGATGELFF.

CDR3 sequence reads: CASSQEHRGGYTF. In DNA, the CDR3 is TGTGCCAGCAGCCAGGAACACAGGGGAGGCTACACCTTC. The rearrangement uses TRBV4-2 and TRBJ1-2; 7 nucleotides agree with TRBD1. Unmatched junction bases numbered 6, after V lost 3 bases and J lost 8 bases. From germline, CDR1 is LGHNA and CDR2 YNFKEQ. The CDR3 has 13 amino acids.

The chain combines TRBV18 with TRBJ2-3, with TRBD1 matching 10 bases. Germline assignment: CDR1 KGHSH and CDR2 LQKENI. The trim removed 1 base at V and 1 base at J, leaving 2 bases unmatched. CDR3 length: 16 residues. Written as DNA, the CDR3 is TGTGCCAGCTCACCACGGACAGGGGGTGGCACAGATACGCAGTATTTT. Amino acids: CASSPRTGGGTDTQYF.